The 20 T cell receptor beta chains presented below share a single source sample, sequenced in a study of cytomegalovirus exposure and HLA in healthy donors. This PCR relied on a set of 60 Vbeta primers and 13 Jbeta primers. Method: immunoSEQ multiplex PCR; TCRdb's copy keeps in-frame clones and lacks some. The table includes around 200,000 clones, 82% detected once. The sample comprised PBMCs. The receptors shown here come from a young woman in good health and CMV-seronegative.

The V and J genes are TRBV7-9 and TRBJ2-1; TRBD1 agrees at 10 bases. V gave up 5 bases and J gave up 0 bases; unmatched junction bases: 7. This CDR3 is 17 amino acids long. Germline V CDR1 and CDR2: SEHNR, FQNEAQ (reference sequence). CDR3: CASSPRQGASSYNEQFF. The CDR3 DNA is TGTGCCAGCAGCCCCCGACAGGGGGCCAGCTCCTACAATGAGCAGTTCTTC.

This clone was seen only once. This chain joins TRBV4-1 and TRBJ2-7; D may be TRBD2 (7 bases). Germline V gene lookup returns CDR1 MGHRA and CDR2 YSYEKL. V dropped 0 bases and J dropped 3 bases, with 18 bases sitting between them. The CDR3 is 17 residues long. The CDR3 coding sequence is TGCGCCAGCAGCCAAGATGGGAGGGGGGGACCGGACTACGAGCAGTACTTC. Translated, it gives CASSQDGRGGPDYEQYF.

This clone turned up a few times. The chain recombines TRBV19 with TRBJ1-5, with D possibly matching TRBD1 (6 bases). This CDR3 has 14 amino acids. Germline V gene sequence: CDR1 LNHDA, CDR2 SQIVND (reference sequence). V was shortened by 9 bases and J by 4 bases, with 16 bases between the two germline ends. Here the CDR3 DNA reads TGTGCCAGCCGAGCCACAGGGTTTAATCAGCCCCAGCATTTT. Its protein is CASRATGFNQPQHF.

CDR3 residues: CASRQQGAGYGYTF. As DNA, the CDR3 is TGTGCCAGCAGACAACAGGGGGCGGGCTATGGCTACACCTTC. The chain is built from TRBV6-5 and TRBJ1-2; 9 positions match TRBD1. The V gene's germline CDR1 is MNHEY and CDR2 SVGAGI. The CDR3 loop spans 14 amino acids. J was trimmed by 4 bases and V by 6 bases; bases with no gene match: 6.

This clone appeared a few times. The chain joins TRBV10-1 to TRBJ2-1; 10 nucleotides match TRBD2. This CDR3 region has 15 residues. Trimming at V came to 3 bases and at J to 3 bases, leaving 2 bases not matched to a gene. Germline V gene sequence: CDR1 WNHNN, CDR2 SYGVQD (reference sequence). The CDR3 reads CASSEVAGGYNEQFF. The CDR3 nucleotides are TGCGCCAGCAGTGAAGTAGCGGGGGGCTACAATGAGCAGTTCTTC.

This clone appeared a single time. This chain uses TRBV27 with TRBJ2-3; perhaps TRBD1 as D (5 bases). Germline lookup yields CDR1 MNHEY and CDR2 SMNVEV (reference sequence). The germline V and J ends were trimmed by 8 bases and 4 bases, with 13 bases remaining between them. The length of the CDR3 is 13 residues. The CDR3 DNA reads TGTGCCAGCTCTTGGGGCAGGGCAGATACGCAGTATTTT. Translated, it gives CASSWGRADTQYF.

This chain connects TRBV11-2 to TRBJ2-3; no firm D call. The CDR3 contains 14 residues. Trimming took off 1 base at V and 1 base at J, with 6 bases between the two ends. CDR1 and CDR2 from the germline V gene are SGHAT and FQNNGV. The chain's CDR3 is CASSLVPGTDTQYF. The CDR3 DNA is TGTGCCAGCAGCTTAGTTCCGGGCACAGATACGCAGTATTTT. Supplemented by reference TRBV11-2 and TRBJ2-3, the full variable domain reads EAGVAQSPRYKIIEKRQSVAFWCNPISGHATLYWYQQILGQGPKLLIQFQNNGVVDDSQLPKDRFSAERLKGVDSTLKIQPAKLEDSAVYLCASSLVPGTDTQYFGPGTRLTVL.

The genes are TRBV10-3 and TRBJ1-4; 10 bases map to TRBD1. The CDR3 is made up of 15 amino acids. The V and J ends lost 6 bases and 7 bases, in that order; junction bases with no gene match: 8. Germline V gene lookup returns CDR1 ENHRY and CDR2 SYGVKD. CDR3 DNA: TGTGCCATCAGCGACCGGGACAGGGGAGGTGAAAAACTGTTTTTT. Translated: CAISDRDRGGEKLFF.

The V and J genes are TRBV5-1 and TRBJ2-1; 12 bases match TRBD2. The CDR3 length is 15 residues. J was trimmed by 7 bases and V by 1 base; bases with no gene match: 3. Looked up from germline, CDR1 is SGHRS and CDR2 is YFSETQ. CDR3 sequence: CASSLSGTSGNEQFF. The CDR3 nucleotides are TGCGCCAGCAGCTTGTCCGGGACTAGCGGGAATGAGCAGTTCTTC.

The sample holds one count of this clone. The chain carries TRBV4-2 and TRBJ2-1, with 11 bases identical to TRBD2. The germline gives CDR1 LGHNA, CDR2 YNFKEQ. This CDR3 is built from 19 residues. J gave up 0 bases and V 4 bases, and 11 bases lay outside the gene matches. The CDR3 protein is CASSRQTSGELTSYNEQFF. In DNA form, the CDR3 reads TGTGCCAGCAGCCGCCAGACTAGCGGGGAGCTTACCTCCTACAATGAGCAGTTCTTC.

The CDR3 here is CASSGQGGPYEQYF. Here the CDR3 DNA reads TGTGCCAGCAGTGGACAGGGGGGACCCTACGAGCAGTACTTC. The V call is TRBV6-1, the J call TRBJ2-7; 9 nucleotides match TRBD1. CDR1 and CDR2 (germline): MNHNS, SASEGT. V was pared by 4 bases and J by 2 bases, with 3 bases of the junction left unmatched. The CDR3 consists of 14 residues.

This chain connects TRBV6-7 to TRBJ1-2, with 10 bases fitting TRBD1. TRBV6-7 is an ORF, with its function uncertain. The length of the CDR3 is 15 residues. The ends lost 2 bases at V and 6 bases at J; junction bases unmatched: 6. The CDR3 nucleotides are TGTGCCAGCAGTTACCGGGACAGGGGTTGGCATGGCTACACCTTC. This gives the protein CASSYRDRGWHGYTF.

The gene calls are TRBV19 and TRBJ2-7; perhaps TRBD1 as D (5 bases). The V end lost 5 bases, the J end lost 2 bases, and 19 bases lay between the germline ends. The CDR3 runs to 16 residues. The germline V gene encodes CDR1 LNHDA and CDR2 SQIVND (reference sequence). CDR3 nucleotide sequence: TGTGCCAGTAGTCCTGAGCCGTGGCAGGGCGCCTACGAGCAGTACTTC. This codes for CASSPEPWQGAYEQYF. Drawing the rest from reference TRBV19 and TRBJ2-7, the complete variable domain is DGGITQSPKYLFRKEGQNVTLSCEQNLNHDAMYWYRQDPGQGLRLIYYSQIVNDFQKGDIAEGYSVSREKKESFPLTVTSAQKNPTAFYLCASSPEPWQGAYEQYFGPGTRLTVT.

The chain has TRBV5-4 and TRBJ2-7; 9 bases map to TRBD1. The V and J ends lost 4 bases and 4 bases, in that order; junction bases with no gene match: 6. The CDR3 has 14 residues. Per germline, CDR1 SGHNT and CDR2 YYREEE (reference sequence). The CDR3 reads CASSTDRGGYEQYF. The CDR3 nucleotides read TGTGCCAGCAGCACGGACAGGGGAGGTTACGAGCAGTACTTC.

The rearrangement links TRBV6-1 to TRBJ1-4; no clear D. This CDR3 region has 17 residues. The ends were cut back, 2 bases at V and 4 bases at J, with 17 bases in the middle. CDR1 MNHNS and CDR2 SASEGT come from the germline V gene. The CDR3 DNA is TGTGCCAGCAGTGAAAATCTCGTGACTTCCTATAATGAAAAACTGTTTTTT. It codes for CASSENLVTSYNEKLFF.

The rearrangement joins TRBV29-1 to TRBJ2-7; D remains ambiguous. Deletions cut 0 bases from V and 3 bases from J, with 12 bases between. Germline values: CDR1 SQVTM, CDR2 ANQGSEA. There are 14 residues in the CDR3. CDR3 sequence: CSVEDLPPIYEQYF. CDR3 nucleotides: TGCAGCGTTGAAGACCTACCACCCATCTACGAGCAGTACTTC.

The CDR3: CASSPRGTASSYNSPLHF. The DNA of the CDR3 is TGTGCCAGCTCACCACGAGGGACAGCGAGCTCCTATAATTCACCCCTCCACTTT. The V call is TRBV18, the J call TRBJ1-6; 7 nucleotides align to TRBD1. The CDR3 sequence is 18 residues long. Germline V gene lookup returns CDR1 KGHSH and CDR2 LQKENI. V trimming: 1 base; J trimming: 0 bases; junction bases outside the gene matches: 6.

CDR3 nucleotide sequence: TGTGCCAGCAGTTTAGCAGGGGGCGGCAATCAGCCCCAGCATTTT. Amino acids: CASSLAGGGNQPQHF. V gene TRBV27 combines with J gene TRBJ1-5; 8 nucleotides agree with TRBD1. The CDR3 has 15 residues. V was pared by 2 bases and J by 2 bases, with 2 bases of the junction left unmatched. Germline V gene lookup returns CDR1 MNHEY and CDR2 SMNVEV (reference sequence).

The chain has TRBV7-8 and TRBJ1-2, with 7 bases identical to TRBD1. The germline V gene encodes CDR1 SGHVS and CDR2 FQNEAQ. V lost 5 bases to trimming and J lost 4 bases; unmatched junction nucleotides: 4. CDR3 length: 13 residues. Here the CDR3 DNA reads TGTGCCAGCAGCCGGACAGGTTCCTATGGCTACACCTTC. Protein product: CASSRTGSYGYTF.

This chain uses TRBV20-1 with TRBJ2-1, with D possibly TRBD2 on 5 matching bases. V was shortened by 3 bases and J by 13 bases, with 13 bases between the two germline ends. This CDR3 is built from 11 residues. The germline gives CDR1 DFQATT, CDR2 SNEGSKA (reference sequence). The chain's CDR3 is CSASGIREQFF. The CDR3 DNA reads TGCAGTGCTAGCGGTATCCGGGAACAGTTCTTC.